Here is one T cell receptor (beta chain) with its context. Antigen unknown. Sequencing used immunoSEQ multiplex PCR; TCRdb keeps in-frame clones, though not all of them. The sample gives under 750,000 clones, roughly 72% of which show up once; less than 2% is in the top ten. The J segment lost 9 bases and the V segment lost 6 bases, leaving 1 base of the junction unmatched. The germline gives CDR1 LNHDA, CDR2 SQIVND (reference sequence). The CDR3 extends over 11 amino acids. This entry comes from a study of shared clonotypes between healthy human individuals. Points from the study as a whole: Clonotypes not shared had lower generation probabilities than those common to all four donors.

V gene TRBV19 combines with J gene TRBJ2-4; 8 bases agree with TRBD2. Input material: memory CD4+ T cells sorted from blood. Subset of the sample: CD45RA-negative fraction. This TCR was sampled from a woman aged 30 to 39 in good health. CDR3 nucleotide sequence: TGTGCCAGTAGCCGGGGGGGCATTCAGTACTTC. Amino acid sequence: CASSRGGIQYF.